The present T cell receptor (beta chain) was sequenced within a study of blood T cell repertoires in COVID-19. Study background: Sites across the United States, Italy and Spain contributed samples from acute and convalescent COVID-19. From T cells, B-cell-depleted T cells, or PBMCs came the material, which was cDNA or gDNA.

In the authors' workflow: Amplification of reference gene primers was used by the study to estimate nucleated cell counts. Sequencing used immunoSEQ multiplex PCR; TCRdb keeps in-frame clones, though not all of them. The DNA gave D and trimming, while V, J and clone size come from that table. Among approximately 120,000 clones, approximately 90% were seen once, and the ten largest hold approximately 19%. The CDR3 has 15 amino acids. Between the trimmed V and J ends, which lost 0 bases and 4 bases, there was a span of 12 bases. Germline assignment: CDR1 MDHEN and CDR2 SYDVKM. The chain has TRBV28 and TRBJ1-1; TRBD1 might be the D (6 bases). Specimen: peripheral blood. The clonotype was recovered from a human donor with acute or convalescent COVID-19. The donor label of this sample is uncertain. The CDR3 spells CASSLWEGEGTEAFF. CDR3 coding DNA: TGTGCCAGCAGTTTATGGGAGGGGGAGGGCACTGAAGCTTTCTTT.